The 21 T cell receptor beta chains given below trace back to one sample, sequenced in a study of blood T cell repertoires in COVID-19. The protocol was immunoSEQ multiplex PCR, while the TCRdb copy is restricted to in-frame clones and leaves out a portion. This sample has about 48,000 clones, with around four fifths found just once. Sequences were obtained from peripheral blood. These receptors all stem from a human donor in a cohort sampled during active COVID-19.

The rearrangement joins TRBV6-5 to TRBJ2-2; TRBD2 is a possible D gene (5 bases). Deletions cut 5 bases from V and 4 bases from J, with 11 bases between. The CDR3 runs 14 residues. Germline V gene lookup returns CDR1 MNHEY and CDR2 SVGAGI. Here the CDR3 reads CASSQYSGTGELFF. The CDR3 nucleotides are TGTGCCAGCAGTCAATACAGCGGCACCGGGGAGCTGTTTTTT.

The rearrangement uses TRBV7-9 and TRBJ1-1; 9 bases fit TRBD1. The V gene end was trimmed by 2 bases and the J gene end by 4 bases; junction bases not matched to a gene: 8. The germline V gene has CDR1 SEHNR and CDR2 FQNEAQ (reference sequence). The CDR3 runs 16 residues. CDR3 amino acids: CASSLLGQGIATEAFF. The CDR3 bases are TGTGCCAGCAGCTTATTGGGACAGGGTATAGCCACTGAAGCTTTCTTT.

The rearrangement links TRBV9 to TRBJ1-6, with unresolved D. Between the trimmed V and J ends, which lost 2 bases and 10 bases, there was a span of 19 bases. Germline CDR1 is SGDLS and CDR2 is YYNGEE. The CDR3 extends over 16 amino acids. The CDR3 is CASSVRTDPGGSPLHF. The CDR3 DNA reads as TGTGCCAGCAGCGTCCGTACCGACCCGGGAGGATCACCCCTCCACTTT.

The rearrangement uses TRBV5-1 and TRBJ2-7; 9 nucleotides match TRBD1. The V and J ends lost 2 bases and 6 bases, in that order; junction bases with no gene match: 6. The germline CDR1 and CDR2 sequences are SGHRS and YFSETQ. The CDR3 loop spans 14 amino acids. DNA for the CDR3: TGCGCCAGCAGCTTTAACCCGGGACAGGGCGAGCAGTACTTC. It encodes CASSFNPGQGEQYF.

This chain joins TRBV2 and TRBJ1-4, with D unclear. V lost 8 bases to trimming and J lost 5 bases, with 9 bases between them. CDR3 size: 12 residues. From germline, CDR1 is SNHLY and CDR2 FYNNEI. CDR3 DNA: TGTGCCAGCCGGGTCACCAATGAAAAACTGTTTTTT. This sequence encodes CASRVTNEKLFF.

The CDR3 bases are TGCGCCAGCAGCCAAGACTCCCTTAGGGGGTACACCTTC. Translating it yields CASSQDSLRGYTF. The chain links TRBV4-1 to TRBJ1-2; TRBD1 might be the D (6 bases). Trimming stripped 0 bases from V and 11 bases from J, with 13 bases between. CDR1 is MGHRA and CDR2 is YSYEKL in the germline V gene. The CDR3 contains 13 residues.

The chain recombines TRBV10-1 with TRBJ2-7; 9 bases are a match to TRBD2. The CDR3 runs to 16 residues. Germline CDR1 WNHNN, CDR2 SYGVQD (reference sequence). J was trimmed by 3 bases and V by 2 bases; bases with no gene match: 8. CDR3 amino acids: CASSERSGGKIYEQYF. The CDR3, as DNA: TGCGCCAGCAGTGAGAGGAGCGGGGGGAAGATCTACGAGCAGTACTTC.

The CDR3 nucleotides read TGTGCCAGCAGTTTATGGAGGGGGACAGGGGGAAATTCACCCCTCCACTTT. Protein product: CASSLWRGTGGNSPLHF. The rearrangement uses TRBV28 and TRBJ1-6, with TRBD1 identical over 11 bases. The germline V gene has CDR1 MDHEN and CDR2 SYDVKM. V lost 0 bases to trimming and J lost 7 bases; unmatched junction nucleotides: 5. The CDR3 covers 17 residues.

The count of this clone is one. This chain joins TRBV14 and TRBJ2-3; TRBD2 is a possible D gene (7 bases). V was trimmed by 4 bases and J by 0 bases, leaving 23 bases between them. CDR1 is SGHDN, CDR2 FVKESK, per germline. The CDR3 length is 19 residues. CDR3 nucleotides: TGTGCCAGCAGCCGGCGGGGGCCCCGACACCTGACTAGCACAGATACGCAGTATTTT. Residues: CASSRRGPRHLTSTDTQYF.

DNA for the CDR3: TGCGCCAGCAGCTTTTACCTGGGACTCCCGGCTCAAGAGACCCAGTACTTC. Its protein product is CASSFYLGLPAQETQYF. The J gene is TRBJ2-5, the V gene TRBV5-1; a possible D gene is TRBD2 (6 bases). The CDR3 is made up of 17 amino acids. V dropped 2 bases and J dropped 2 bases, with 19 bases sitting between them. Germline CDR1 and CDR2: SGHRS and YFSETQ. The variable domain in full, with the rest retrieved from reference TRBV5-1 and TRBJ2-5, is KAGVTQTPRYLIKTRGQQVTLSCSPISGHRSVSWYQQTPGQGLQFLFEYFSETQRNKGNFPGRFSGRQFSNSRSEMNVSTLELGDSALYLCASSFYLGLPAQETQYFGPGTRLLVL.

J is TRBJ1-5 and V is TRBV3-1 (or the pseudogene TRBV3-2); D possibly corresponds to TRBD1 (5 bases). The CDR3 extends over 16 amino acids. V was pared by 5 bases and J by 3 bases, with 17 bases between. Germline assignment: CDR1 LGHDT and CDR2 YNNKEL (reference sequence). CDR3: CASSNGGGIPNQPQHF. In DNA form, the CDR3 reads TGTGCCAGCAGCAACGGGGGGGGTATCCCCAATCAGCCCCAGCATTTT.

The V and J genes are TRBV6-5 and TRBJ1-6; TRBD1 might be the D (6 bases). This CDR3 region has 13 residues. CDR1 is MNHEY, CDR2 SVGAGI, per germline. V lost 8 bases to trimming and J lost 9 bases, with 14 bases between them. The CDR3 loop reads CASLRTDLSPLHF. In nucleotides, the CDR3 is TGTGCCAGCTTAAGGACAGATCTTTCACCCCTCCACTTT.

This clone appeared once. The chain has TRBV3-1 (or the pseudogene TRBV3-2) and TRBJ2-7; 12 bases agree with TRBD2. Germline V gene data show CDR1 as LGHDT and CDR2 as YNNKEL (reference sequence). The CDR3 has 18 residues. V lost 3 bases to trimming and J lost 1 base; unmatched junction nucleotides: 10. The DNA of the CDR3 is TGTGCCAGCAGCCACCAATCGACTAGCGGGGGCCCATCCTACGAGCAGTACTTC. Translation: CASSHQSTSGGPSYEQYF.

The chain joins TRBV5-4 to TRBJ1-2; a weak D match, TRBD1 (5 bases). This CDR3 has 15 amino acids. Trimming shortened V by 7 bases and J by 0 bases, and 16 bases separated the two germline ends. CDR1 and CDR2 (germline): SGHNT, YYREEE (reference sequence). The CDR3 sequence is CASSSLQETNYGYTF. DNA of the CDR3: TGTGCCAGCTCGTCCTTACAGGAAACTAACTATGGCTACACCTTC.

The chain uses TRBV7-6 and TRBJ2-1, with 7 bases fitting TRBD1. V dropped 5 bases and J dropped 3; count of bases not matched to a gene: 4. CDR3 length: 14 amino acids. Germline assignment: CDR1 SGHVS and CDR2 FNYEAQ. CDR3 sequence: CASSLRDSYNEQFF. The CDR3 DNA reads as TGTGCCAGCAGCCTTCGGGACAGCTACAATGAGCAGTTCTTC.

Comment on this clone: Within the sample, other DNA sequences also encode this same CDR3. The rearrangement joins TRBV6-1 to TRBJ2-7, with D uncertain. Per the germline V gene, CDR1 is MNHNS and CDR2 is SASEGT. The CDR3 totals 14 residues. The V gene lost 2 bases and the J gene lost 4 bases, with 12 bases spanning the gap. The CDR3 bases are TGTGCCAGCAGTGAACGGTGGAGAGGATACGAGCAGTACTTC. Its protein product is CASSERWRGYEQYF.

V usage is TRBV7-6 and J usage is TRBJ2-2; D is unresolved. There are 14 residues in the CDR3. Germline V CDR1 and CDR2: SGHVS, FNYEAQ. Trimming removed 4 bases at V and 6 bases at J, with 12 bases between. In DNA form, the CDR3 reads TGTGCCAGCAGCTCTCAGGAATCGGCCGGGGAGCTGTTTTTT. This encodes CASSSQESAGELFF.

The V call is TRBV7-2, the J call TRBJ2-3, with 13 bases that match TRBD2. Trimming took 5 bases from V and 4 from J; bases not matched to a gene: 6. Germline CDR1 and CDR2: SGHTA and FQGNSA. The CDR3 totals 16 residues. The CDR3 coding sequence is TGTGCCAGCAGCCCCGGACTAGCGGGGGTAGCAGATACGCAGTATTTT. Its protein is CASSPGLAGVADTQYF.

The chain couples TRBV5-1 to TRBJ2-3, with 7 bases aligning to TRBD1. Trimming cost V 5 bases and J 2 bases; bases outside gene matches: 8. The CDR3 length is 15 residues. CDR1 is SGHRS, CDR2 YFSETQ, per germline. The DNA for the CDR3 is TGCGCCAGCAGAGTACAGGGGCGGAACACAGATACGCAGTATTTT. Translating it yields CASRVQGRNTDTQYF.

Here the CDR3 reads CASSRDFTDTQYF. The DNA of the CDR3 is TGCGCCAGCAGCCGGGACTTCACAGATACGCAGTATTTT. The J gene is TRBJ2-3, the V gene TRBV5-1; TRBD2 might be the D (6 bases). The CDR3 runs to 13 residues. Trimming took off 4 bases at V and 2 bases at J, with 8 bases between the two ends. Germline V gene sequence: CDR1 SGHRS, CDR2 YFSETQ.

The chain joins TRBV5-4 to TRBJ2-6; TRBD1 might be the D (6 bases). This CDR3 region has 13 residues. Trimming took off 6 bases at V and 3 bases at J, with 7 bases between the two ends. Germline CDR1 and CDR2: SGHNT and YYREEE (reference sequence). As DNA, the CDR3 is TGTGCCAGCAAGGGGGTTGGGGCCAACGTCCTGACTTTC. Translated: CASKGVGANVLTF.